The TCR beta chain under discussion was sequenced for a study of CD8 T cells in Susac syndrome. Study conclusions and caveats: Individuals included in the TCR sequencing and HLA analysis were acknowledged by the study to be relatively few in number.

CD8+ and CD4+ blood T cells underwent TCR beta sequencing. Controls matched for sex and age were healthy donors. Trimming left V 1 base short and J 2 bases short, with 9 bases between. The CDR3 sequence is 14 residues long. Germline CDR1 is SGHAT and CDR2 is FQNNGV. RNA in amounts of about 0.45 to 1 ug was reverse transcribed with random hexamers. Amplification of TCR beta CDR3 across 54 Vbeta and 13 Jbeta was performed with immunoSEQ multiplex PCR. Each CDR3 protein gets one entry after TCRdb re-called the immunoSEQ multiplex PCR reads with MiXCR. The table shows about 85,000 distinct CDR3 sequences, with around 94% occurring only once. A note on this clonotype: Its antigen remains unidentified.

Material: CD8+ T cells from PBMCs. The chain uses TRBV11-2 and TRBJ2-7; perhaps TRBD2 as D (5 bases). The receptor's source is a human donor in good health. The CDR3 DNA sequence: TGTGCCAGCAGCTTAGGGCTAGCTGCCTACGAGCAGTACTTC. Protein: CASSLGLAAYEQYF. The full variable domain, completed using reference TRBV11-2 and TRBJ2-7, is EAGVAQSPRYKIIEKRQSVAFWCNPISGHATLYWYQQILGQGPKLLIQFQNNGVVDDSQLPKDRFSAERLKGVDSTLKIQPAKLEDSAVYLCASSLGLAAYEQYFGPGTRLTVT.